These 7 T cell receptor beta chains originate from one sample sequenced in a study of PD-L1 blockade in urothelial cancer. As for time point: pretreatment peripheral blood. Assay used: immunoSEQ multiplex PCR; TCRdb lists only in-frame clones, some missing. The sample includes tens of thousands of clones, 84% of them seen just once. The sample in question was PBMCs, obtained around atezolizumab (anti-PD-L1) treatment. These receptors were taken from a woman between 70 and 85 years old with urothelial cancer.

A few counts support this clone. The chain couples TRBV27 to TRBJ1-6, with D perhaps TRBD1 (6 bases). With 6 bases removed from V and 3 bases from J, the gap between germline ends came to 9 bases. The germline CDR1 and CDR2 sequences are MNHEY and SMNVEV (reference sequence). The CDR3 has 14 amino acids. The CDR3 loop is CASSTDSYNSPLHF. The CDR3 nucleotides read TGTGCCAGCAGCACGGACAGCTATAATTCACCCCTCCACTTT.

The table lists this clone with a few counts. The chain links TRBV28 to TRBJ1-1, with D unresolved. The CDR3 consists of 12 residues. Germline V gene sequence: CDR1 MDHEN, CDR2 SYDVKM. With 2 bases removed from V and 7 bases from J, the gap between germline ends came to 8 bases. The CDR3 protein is CASSLEYGEAFF. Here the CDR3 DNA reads TGTGCCAGCAGTTTAGAGTACGGTGAAGCTTTCTTT.

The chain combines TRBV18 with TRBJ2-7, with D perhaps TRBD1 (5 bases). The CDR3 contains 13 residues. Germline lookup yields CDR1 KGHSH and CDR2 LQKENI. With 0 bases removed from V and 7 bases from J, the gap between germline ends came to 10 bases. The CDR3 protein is CASSPPAGHEQYF. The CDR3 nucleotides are TGTGCCAGCTCACCACCGGCAGGGCATGAGCAGTACTTC.

The CDR3 here is CSVGGLVLQETQYF. In nucleotides, the CDR3 is TGCAGCGTTGGGGGACTAGTTCTCCAAGAGACCCAGTACTTC. V and J are TRBV29-1 and TRBJ2-5, with 8 positions matching TRBD2. This CDR3 spans 14 amino acids. Losses at the gene ends were 4 bases for V and 1 base for J; bases not matched to a gene: 5. The germline V gene has CDR1 SQVTM and CDR2 ANQGSEA.

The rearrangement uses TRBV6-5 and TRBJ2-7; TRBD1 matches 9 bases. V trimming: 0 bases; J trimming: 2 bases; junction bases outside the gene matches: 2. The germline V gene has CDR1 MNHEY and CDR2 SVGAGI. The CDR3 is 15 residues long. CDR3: CASSYSRQGAYEQYF. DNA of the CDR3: TGTGCCAGCAGTTACTCGAGACAGGGGGCCTACGAGCAGTACTTC.

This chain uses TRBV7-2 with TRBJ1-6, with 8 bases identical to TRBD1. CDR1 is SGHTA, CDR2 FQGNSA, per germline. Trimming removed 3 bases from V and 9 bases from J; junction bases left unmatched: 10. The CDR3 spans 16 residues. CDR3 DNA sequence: TGTGCCAGCAGCTTGTCCGGACAGGGTGGAGGTTCACCCCTCCACTTT. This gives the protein CASSLSGQGGGSPLHF.

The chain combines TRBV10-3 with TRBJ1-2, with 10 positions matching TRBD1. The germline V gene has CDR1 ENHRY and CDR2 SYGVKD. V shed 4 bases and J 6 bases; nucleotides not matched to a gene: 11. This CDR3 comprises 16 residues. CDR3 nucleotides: TGTGCCATCAGTGGATCCCCCGGGACAGGGGAGGATGGCTACACCTTC. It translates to CAISGSPGTGEDGYTF.